Below, 17 T cell receptor beta chains from the same sample are listed, as sequenced in a study of beta chain features in type 1 diabetes. Since all of the isolated RNA was reverse transcribed, expressed TCRB transcripts were what got sequenced. Sequencing used immunoSEQ multiplex PCR; TCRdb keeps in-frame clones, though not all of them. The sample records about 360,000 clones, over 10% being singletons. Source material: naive CD4+ T cells from blood. These TCRs come from a young man in good health.

This clone was counted only a few times. The chain recombines TRBV9 with TRBJ2-7; the match to TRBD1 covers 8 bases. Trimming took 4 bases from V and 5 from J; bases not matched to a gene: 11. The CDR3 spans 15 residues. CDR1 and CDR2 (germline): SGDLS, YYNGEE. The CDR3 sequence: CASSPRPQGANEQYF. Written as DNA, the CDR3 is TGTGCCAGCAGCCCCCGTCCGCAGGGGGCCAACGAGCAGTACTTC.

A few counts support this clone. This chain's CDR3 is CASSSGLADSYEQYF. CDR3 DNA sequence: TGTGCCAGCAGCTCCGGACTAGCCGACTCCTACGAGCAGTACTTC. The V and J genes are TRBV5-4 and TRBJ2-7; 8 bases map to TRBD2. Trimming at V came to 3 bases and at J to 0 bases, leaving 5 bases not matched to a gene. Germline V gene data show CDR1 as SGHNT and CDR2 as YYREEE (reference sequence). The CDR3 contains 15 residues.

In its sample, this clone was seen a few times. In DNA, the CDR3 is TGTGCCAGCAGCGTCGACACCTCCGGGGAGCTGTTTTTT. This translates into CASSVDTSGELFF. The chain couples TRBV9 to TRBJ2-2; D is undetermined. V was clipped by 2 bases and J by 6 bases, with 8 bases between them. This CDR3 is 13 amino acids long. The V gene's germline CDR1 is SGDLS and CDR2 YYNGEE.

This clone was seen a handful of times. The rearrangement links TRBV30 to TRBJ1-5; no definite D call. The length of the CDR3 is 13 residues. Germline V lookup: CDR1 GTSNPN, CDR2 SVGIG (reference sequence). V was pared by 2 bases and J by 4 bases, with 9 bases between. The CDR3 DNA is TGTGCCTGGAGTAATACGCGAAATCAGCCCCAGCATTTT. Translated, it gives CAWSNTRNQPQHF.

This clone was seen only a few times. The rearrangement uses TRBV14 and TRBJ2-7, with TRBD1 matching 7 bases. CDR3 size: 13 residues. Germline lookup yields CDR1 SGHDN and CDR2 FVKESK. V shed 2 bases and J 7 bases; nucleotides not matched to a gene: 5. The CDR3 loop reads CASSQLDRSEQYF. The CDR3 DNA is TGTGCCAGCAGCCAACTGGACAGGTCGGAGCAGTACTTC.

This clone was counted only a few times. This sequence joins TRBV29-1 and TRBJ1-5; no reliable D call. This CDR3 comprises 13 residues. The germline V gene has CDR1 SQVTM and CDR2 ANQGSEA. V lost 6 bases and J 4 bases, leaving 13 bases between the germline ends. The CDR3 spells CSVEIQQNQPQHF. The CDR3 DNA is TGCAGCGTGGAAATACAACAAAATCAGCCCCAGCATTTT. Full variable domain (remainder filled in from reference TRBV29-1 and TRBJ1-5): SAVISQKPSRDICQRGTSLTIQCQVDSQVTMMFWYRQQPGQSLTLIATANQGSEATYESGFVIDKFPISRPNLTFSTLTVSNMSPEDSSIYLCSVEIQQNQPQHFGDGTRLSIL.

The chain carries TRBV7-9 and TRBJ2-1, with 10 nucleotides matching TRBD2. Germline V gene sequence: CDR1 SEHNR, CDR2 FQNEAQ (reference sequence). The CDR3 length is 18 residues. Losses at the gene ends were 1 base for V and 4 bases for J; bases not matched to a gene: 10. The CDR3 region has the DNA TGTGCCAGCAGCTTAGGATATGGGGCTAGCGGGAGATACAATGAGCAGTTCTTC. The encoded protein is CASSLGYGASGRYNEQFF.

This chain links TRBV7-3 with TRBJ1-1, with D tentatively TRBD1 (6 bases). The CDR3 has 15 amino acids. Germline assignment: CDR1 SGHTA and CDR2 FQGTGA. Trimming took off 5 bases at V and 2 bases at J, with 15 bases between the two ends. CDR3 nucleotide sequence: TGTGCCAGCAGCCTCGGGACACCCTTTAACACTGAAGCTTTCTTT. Translation: CASSLGTPFNTEAFF.

The table lists this clone with a few counts. The chain links TRBV28 to TRBJ1-4; possible D gene TRBD1, 6 bases. Between the trimmed V and J ends, which lost 6 bases and 10 bases, there was a span of 12 bases. Germline V gene lookup returns CDR1 MDHEN and CDR2 SYDVKM. The CDR3 runs to 12 residues. This CDR3 is CASRAPRGKLFF. CDR3 coding DNA: TGTGCCAGCAGGGCCCCCAGGGGAAAACTGTTTTTT.

The chain is built from TRBV7-2 and TRBJ2-7, with D possibly matching TRBD1 (5 bases). CDR3 length equals 14 residues. CDR1 and CDR2 (germline): SGHTA, FQGNSA. With 2 bases removed from V and 2 bases from J, the gap between germline ends came to 10 bases. Here the CDR3 DNA reads TGTGCCAGCAGCTTACCAGGGTTACCCTACGAGCAGTACTTC. Its protein product is CASSLPGLPYEQYF.

The chain couples TRBV7-2 to TRBJ2-2, with D possibly being TRBD2 (5 bases). Germline lookup yields CDR1 SGHTA and CDR2 FQGNSA. The ends were cut back, 1 base at V and 0 bases at J, with 12 bases in the middle. The CDR3 length is 17 residues. The CDR3 spells CASSLGPPGTNTGELFF. In DNA form, the CDR3 reads TGTGCCAGCAGCTTAGGTCCCCCGGGAACGAACACCGGGGAGCTGTTTTTT.

The rearrangement uses TRBV28 and TRBJ1-2, with TRBD1 matching over 9 bases. The CDR3 loop spans 15 amino acids. V lost 5 bases and J lost 4; bases outside the gene matches: 8. Germline V gene lookup returns CDR1 MDHEN and CDR2 SYDVKM. The CDR3 here is CASSTPGQGVYGYTF. The CDR3, as DNA: TGTGCCAGCAGTACCCCGGGACAGGGAGTCTATGGCTACACCTTC.

V is TRBV6-5 and J is TRBJ2-1, with TRBD2 matching over 10 bases. CDR3 length: 15 amino acids. Trimming took 5 bases from V and 0 from J; bases not matched to a gene: 1. Looked up from germline, CDR1 is MNHEY and CDR2 is SVGAGI. The CDR3 DNA sequence: TGTGCCAGCAGTCCTAGCGGGAGCTCCTACAATGAGCAGTTCTTC. Protein sequence: CASSPSGSSYNEQFF.

This clone has just a few counts. The rearrangement joins TRBV16 to TRBJ1-2, with no clear D. CDR1 is KGHSY, CDR2 FQNENV, per germline. The CDR3 has 13 residues. Trimming stripped 4 bases from V and 1 base from J, with 7 bases between. CDR3 sequence: CASSLNSNYGYTF. DNA for the CDR3: TGTGCCAGCAGCCTCAATAGTAACTATGGCTACACCTTC.

In this sample, this clone turned up a few times. V usage is TRBV27 and J usage is TRBJ2-5; 9 nucleotides match TRBD1. Germline CDR1 MNHEY, CDR2 SMNVEV (reference sequence). CDR3 length: 16 residues. With V trimmed by 5 bases and J by 2 bases, 9 bases remained unmatched. This CDR3 reads CASSPIQGAIQETQYF. The CDR3 nucleotides are TGTGCCAGCAGTCCTATACAGGGGGCGATTCAAGAGACCCAGTACTTC.

A few counts support this clone. V and J are TRBV2 and TRBJ2-3; weak D call: TRBD2 (6 bases). Germline-derived CDR1 and CDR2 are SNHLY and FYNNEI. V shed 8 bases and J shed 2 bases, with 11 bases lying between them. CDR3 length: 13 residues. CDR3 coding DNA: TGTGCCAGCCTCGGGACTTTCACAGATACGCAGTATTTT. This translates into CASLGTFTDTQYF.

This clone showed up just a few times. This chain links TRBV18 with TRBJ1-5, with 9 bases lining up with TRBD1. Germline CDR1 is KGHSH and CDR2 is LQKENI. CDR3 size: 16 residues. J gave up 4 bases and V 3 bases, and 7 bases lay outside the gene matches. Written as DNA, the CDR3 is TGTGCCAGCTCACCGATGTATGGGACAGGGAATCAGCCCCAGCATTTT. It translates to CASSPMYGTGNQPQHF.